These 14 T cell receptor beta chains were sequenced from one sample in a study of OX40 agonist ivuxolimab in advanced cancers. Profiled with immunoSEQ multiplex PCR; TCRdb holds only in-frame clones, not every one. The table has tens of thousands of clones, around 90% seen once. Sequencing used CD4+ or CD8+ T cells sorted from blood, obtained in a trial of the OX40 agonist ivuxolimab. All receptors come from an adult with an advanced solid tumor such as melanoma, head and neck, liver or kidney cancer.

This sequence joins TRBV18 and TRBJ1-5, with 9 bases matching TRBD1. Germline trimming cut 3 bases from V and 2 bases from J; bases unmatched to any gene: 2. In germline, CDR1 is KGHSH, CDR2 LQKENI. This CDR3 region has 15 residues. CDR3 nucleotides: TGTGCCAGCTCACCGGGACAGGGAGGCAATCAGCCCCAGCATTTT. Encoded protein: CASSPGQGGNQPQHF.

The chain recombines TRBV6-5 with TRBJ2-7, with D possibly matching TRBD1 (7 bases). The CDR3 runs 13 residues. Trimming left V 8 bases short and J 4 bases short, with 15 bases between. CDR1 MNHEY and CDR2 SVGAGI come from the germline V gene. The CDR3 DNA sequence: TGTGCCAGCGGCAGGGGGGTGAGGTACGAGCAGTACTTC. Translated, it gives CASGRGVRYEQYF.

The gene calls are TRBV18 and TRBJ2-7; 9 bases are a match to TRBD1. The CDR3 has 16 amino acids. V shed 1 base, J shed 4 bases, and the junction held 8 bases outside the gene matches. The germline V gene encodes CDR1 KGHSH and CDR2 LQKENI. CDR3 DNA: TGTGCCAGCTCACCACAGGTCGGACAGGGGTCTTACGAGCAGTACTTC. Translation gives CASSPQVGQGSYEQYF.

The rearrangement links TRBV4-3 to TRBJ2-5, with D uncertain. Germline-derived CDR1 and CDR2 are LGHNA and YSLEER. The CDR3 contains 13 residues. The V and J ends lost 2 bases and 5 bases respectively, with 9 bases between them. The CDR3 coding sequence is TGCGCCAGCAGCCAATCCACCTGGGAGACCCAGTACTTC. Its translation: CASSQSTWETQYF.

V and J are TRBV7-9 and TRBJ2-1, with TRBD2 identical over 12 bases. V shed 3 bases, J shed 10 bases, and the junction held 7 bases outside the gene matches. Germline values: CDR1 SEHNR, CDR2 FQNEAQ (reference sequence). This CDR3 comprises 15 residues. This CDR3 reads CASSFGLAGSKEQFF. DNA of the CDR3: TGTGCCAGCAGCTTTGGACTAGCGGGATCAAAAGAGCAGTTCTTC.

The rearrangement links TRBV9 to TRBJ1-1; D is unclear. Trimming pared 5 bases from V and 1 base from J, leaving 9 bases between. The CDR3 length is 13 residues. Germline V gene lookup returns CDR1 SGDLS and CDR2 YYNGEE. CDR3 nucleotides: TGTGCCAGCAGTACCGGCCCGAACACTGAAGCTTTCTTT. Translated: CASSTGPNTEAFF.

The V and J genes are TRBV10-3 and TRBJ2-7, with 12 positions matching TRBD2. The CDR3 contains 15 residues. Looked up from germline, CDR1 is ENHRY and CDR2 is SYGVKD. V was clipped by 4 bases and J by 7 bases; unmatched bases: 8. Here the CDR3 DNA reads TGTGCCATCAGTGCTTCTAGCGGGAGGGCGGGGGAGCAGTACTTC. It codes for CAISASSGRAGEQYF.

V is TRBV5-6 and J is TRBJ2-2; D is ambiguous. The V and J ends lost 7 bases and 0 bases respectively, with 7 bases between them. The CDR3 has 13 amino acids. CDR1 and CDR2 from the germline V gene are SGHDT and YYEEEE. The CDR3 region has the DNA TGTGCCAGCCGGAGCACGAACACCGGGGAGCTGTTTTTT. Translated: CASRSTNTGELFF.

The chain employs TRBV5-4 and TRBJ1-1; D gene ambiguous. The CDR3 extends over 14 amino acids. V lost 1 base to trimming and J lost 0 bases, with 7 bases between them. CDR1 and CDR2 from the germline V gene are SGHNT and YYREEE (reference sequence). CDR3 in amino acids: CASSLYDMNTEAFF. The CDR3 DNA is TGTGCCAGCAGCTTGTACGACATGAACACTGAAGCTTTCTTT.

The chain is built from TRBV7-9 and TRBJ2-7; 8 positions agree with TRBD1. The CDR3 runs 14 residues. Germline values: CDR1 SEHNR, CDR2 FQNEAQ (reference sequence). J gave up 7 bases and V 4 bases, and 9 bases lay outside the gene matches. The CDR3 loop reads CASSSQGGRGEQYF. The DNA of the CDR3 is TGTGCCAGCAGCTCACAGGGGGGCCGGGGAGAGCAGTACTTC.

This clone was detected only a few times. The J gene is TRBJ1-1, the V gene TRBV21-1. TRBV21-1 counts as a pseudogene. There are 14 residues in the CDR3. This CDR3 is CATARRGRSTEAFF. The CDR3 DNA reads TGTGCCACCGCTCGGAGGGGACGTTCGACTGAAGCTTTCTTT.

CDR3 nucleotide sequence: TGTGCCAGCAGCGTACGCGCAGGGGCGGGAAACACCATATATTTT. Residues: CASSVRAGAGNTIYF. The gene calls are TRBV9 and TRBJ1-3; maybe TRBD1 (6 bases). Trimming stripped 1 base from V and 4 bases from J, with 12 bases between. The CDR3 is 15 residues long. Germline lookup yields CDR1 SGDLS and CDR2 YYNGEE.

The CDR3 nucleotides are TGTGCCAGCAGACAGCCGGGAGTCGAGCAGTACTTC. Amino acid sequence: CASRQPGVEQYF. This rearrangement joins TRBV11-2 to TRBJ2-7, with D perhaps TRBD2 (6 bases). The CDR3 totals 12 residues. Germline values: CDR1 SGHAT, CDR2 FQNNGV. V was shortened by 6 bases and J by 6 bases, with 12 bases between the two germline ends.

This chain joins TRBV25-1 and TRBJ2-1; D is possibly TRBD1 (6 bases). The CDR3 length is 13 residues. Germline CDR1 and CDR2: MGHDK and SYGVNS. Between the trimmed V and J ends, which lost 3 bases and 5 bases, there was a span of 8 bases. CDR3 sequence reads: CASSDYRDNEQFF. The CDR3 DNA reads TGTGCCAGCAGTGATTACAGGGACAATGAGCAGTTCTTC.